Listed here are 9 T cell receptor beta chains from one sample, sequenced in a study of blood T cells in healthy people across ages. Together with a sample-barcoded 5' primer, a J-beta primer mix was included in a second PCR lasting roughly 7 to 11 cycles. A single record per CDR3 protein comes from TCRdb applying MiXCR to the 5' RACE reads. This sample yields more than 900,000 distinct CDR3 sequences, of which around 25% are seen a single time; about 0.72% belongs to the top ten. The same sample was also used in a study of T cells of mothers and their children.

The sample consisted of blood. Source of these receptors: a girl aged 2-10 years in good health.

About this clonotype itself: Given the absence of the conserved phenylalanine or tryptophan at the CDR3 end, a read error is likely. CDR3 protein: CAIRQDSSSGNTIYL. CDR3 nucleotide sequence: TGTGCCATCAGGCAGGACAGCAGTTCTGGAAACACCATATATCTT. This chain uses TRBV10-3 with TRBJ1-3, with D perhaps TRBD1 (6 bases). V was clipped by 6 bases and J by 1 base, with 13 bases between them. The CDR3 sequence is 15 residues long. The V gene's germline CDR1 is ENHRY and CDR2 SYGVKD.

J is TRBJ2-5 and V is TRBV29-1; 9 nucleotides line up with TRBD1. The J call may not be correct, given that the DNA end is closer to TRBJ2-1. This CDR3 comprises 13 residues. CDR1 is SQVTM and CDR2 is ANQGSEA in the germline V gene. Written as DNA, the CDR3 is TGCAGCATCCCGGGACAGGGCTTCTATGAGCAGTTCTTC. Translating gives CSIPGQGFYEQFF.

J is TRBJ1-4 and V is TRBV28; D may be TRBD1 (5 bases). Trimming took 6 bases from V and 8 from J, leaving 16 bases between them. The CDR3 is 14 amino acids. CDR1 is MDHEN, CDR2 SYDVKM, per germline. The CDR3 DNA sequence: TGTGCCAGCAGACCCAGGGCCCCGATGGAAAAACTGTTTTTT. Its protein product is CASRPRAPMEKLFF. Looking up the rest from reference TRBV28 and TRBJ1-4 gives the full variable domain: DVKVTQSSRYLVKRTGEKVFLECVQDMDHENMFWYRQDPGLGLRLIYFSYDVKMKEKGDIPEGYSVSREKKERFSLILESASTNQTSMYLCASRPRAPMEKLFFGSGTQLSVL.

The V and J genes are TRBV12-3 or TRBV12-4 and TRBJ2-3; the match to TRBD2 covers 9 bases. V gave up 5 bases and J gave up 4 bases; unmatched junction bases: 10. The CDR3 runs 16 residues. DNA for the CDR3: TGTGCCAGCAGTCCCGCGGGGGGGCCCGCATCAGATACGCAGTATTTT. It is translated as CASSPAGGPASDTQYF.

The chain has TRBV6-5 and TRBJ2-5, with D unresolved. The J call may be mistaken, given a closer DNA end match to TRBJ2-1. The germline gives CDR1 MNHEY, CDR2 SVGAGI. The CDR3 spans 13 residues. The CDR3 loop is CASSYGPRNEQFF. The CDR3 bases are TGTGCCAGCAGTTACGGTCCCAGGAATGAGCAGTTCTTC.

In its sample, this clonotype was seen a few times. The chain links TRBV20-1 to TRBJ2-4; tentatively, D is TRBD2 (6 bases). The V end was cut by 6 bases, the J end by 6 bases, with 18 bases between. Germline CDR1 is DFQATT and CDR2 is SNEGSKA (reference sequence). The CDR3 contains 14 residues. As DNA, the CDR3 is TGCAGTGCCAAGCCCTCGACTAGACCAAACATTCAGTACTTC. This codes for CSAKPSTRPNIQYF.

The chain links TRBV9 to TRBJ2-5, with TRBD1 matching over 8 bases. Unmatched junction bases numbered 9, after V lost 0 bases and J lost 11 bases. This CDR3 comprises 14 residues. Germline CDR1 SGDLS, CDR2 YYNGEE. The CDR3 spells CASSVGTGLQEQYF. The CDR3 DNA is TGTGCCAGCAGCGTAGGGACAGGGCTTCAGGAGCAGTACTTC.

This clonotype was seen a handful of times. The V and J genes are TRBV3-1 and TRBJ1-6; 8 nucleotides line up with TRBD1. The germline V gene has CDR1 LGHDT and CDR2 YNNKEL (reference sequence). This CDR3 region has 17 residues. The V and J ends lost 0 bases and 2 bases, in that order; junction bases with no gene match: 3. CDR3 in DNA: TGTGCCAGCAGCCAAGACGACAGGGGACCCTATAATTCACCCCTCCACTTT. Its translation: CASSQDDRGPYNSPLHF.

The chain employs TRBV25-1 and TRBJ2-5, with D possibly matching TRBD2 (7 bases). The DNA end is more similar to TRBJ2-1, so the J call may be wrong. This CDR3 is 16 amino acids long. CDR1 MGHDK and CDR2 SYGVNS come from the germline V gene. DNA for the CDR3: TGTGCCAGCAGTGGGGGAGGGGGAGGGCCGGGGAATGAGCAGTTCTTC. Translating it yields CASSGGGGGPGNEQFF.